Following are 23 T cell receptor beta chains from one sample sequenced in a study of blood T cell repertoires in COVID-19. Data came from immunoSEQ multiplex PCR; TCRdb stores just in-frame clones and leaves some out. Here the sample spans some 99,000 clones, over 80% being singletons. What was sequenced was peripheral blood. The receptor source for this set is a woman aged 55-70 years with acute or convalescent COVID-19.

The chain joins TRBV5-8 to TRBJ1-5, with unresolved D. Germline V lookup: CDR1 SGHTS, CDR2 YDEGEE. This CDR3 has 15 residues. V was trimmed by 1 base and J by 0 bases, leaving 8 bases between them. In nucleotides, the CDR3 is TGTGCCAGCAGCTTGCTCCCTAATAGCAATCAGCCCCAGCATTTT. This sequence encodes CASSLLPNSNQPQHF.

CDR3 region: CASSLGQARAFF. The CDR3 bases are TGTGCCAGCAGCTTAGGACAGGCGCGGGCTTTCTTT. J is TRBJ1-1 and V is TRBV7-2, with D possibly TRBD1 on 6 matching bases. The ends were cut back, 1 base at V and 11 bases at J, with 11 bases in the middle. The CDR3 contains 12 residues. CDR1 is SGHTA, CDR2 FQGNSA, per germline.

This rearrangement joins TRBV28 to TRBJ2-3; 9 bases fit TRBD2. Germline V gene lookup returns CDR1 MDHEN and CDR2 SYDVKM. Trimming cost V 3 bases and J 4 bases; bases outside gene matches: 5. The CDR3 covers 15 residues. The CDR3 sequence: CASSLSGRLADTQYF. CDR3 bases: TGTGCCAGCAGTTTGAGCGGGAGGTTGGCAGATACGCAGTATTTT.

The chain carries TRBV7-9 and TRBJ2-5; possible D gene TRBD2, 6 bases. CDR1 is SEHNR, CDR2 FQNEAQ, per germline (reference sequence). The CDR3 runs to 15 residues. V was cut by 5 bases and J by 5 bases, with 18 bases left in between. The CDR3 nucleotides read TGTGCCAGCAGCCCACACCGACTAGGCCGGGAGACCCAGTACTTC. This translates into CASSPHRLGRETQYF.

The V gene is TRBV7-9, the J gene TRBJ1-2; D remains ambiguous. CDR1 and CDR2 from the germline V gene are SEHNR and FQNEAQ (reference sequence). The V end was cut by 5 bases, the J end by 3 bases, with 13 bases between. CDR3 length equals 14 residues. The CDR3 region is CASSRSGSYYGYTF. The CDR3 DNA sequence: TGTGCCAGCAGCCGCAGCGGAAGCTACTATGGCTACACCTTC.

V usage is TRBV19 and J usage is TRBJ2-1; 9 bases are a match to TRBD1. V lost 6 bases and J lost 11; bases outside the gene matches: 14. CDR3 length: 15 amino acids. Germline V gene data show CDR1 as LNHDA and CDR2 as SQIVND (reference sequence). The DNA for the CDR3 is TGTGCCAGTAGCCCCCCGCCCCGGACAGGGGATAAGCAGTTCTTC. Encoded protein: CASSPPPRTGDKQFF. Full variable domain (remainder filled in from reference TRBV19 and TRBJ2-1): DGGITQSPKYLFRKEGQNVTLSCEQNLNHDAMYWYRQDPGQGLRLIYYSQIVNDFQKGDIAEGYSVSREKKESFPLTVTSAQKNPTAFYLCASSPPPRTGDKQFFGPGTRLTVL.

The CDR3 DNA reads TGCGCCAGCCCTGGTGAGGGGAACACTGAAGCTTTCTTT. Its translation is CASPGEGNTEAFF. The V call is TRBV10-2, the J call TRBJ1-1; D is unresolved. Deletions cut 8 bases from V and 1 base from J, with 11 bases between. Per germline, CDR1 WSHSY and CDR2 SAAADI. The CDR3 spans 13 residues.

The chain employs TRBV7-3 and TRBJ2-1; 9 bases align to TRBD2. Germline CDR1 reads SGHTA; CDR2 reads FQGTGA. The CDR3 runs to 19 residues. Trimming cost V 5 bases and J 0 bases; bases outside gene matches: 14. The CDR3 reads CASSPGPGTSPSSYNEQFF. Written as DNA, the CDR3 is TGTGCCAGCAGCCCCGGACCCGGGACTAGCCCGAGCTCCTACAATGAGCAGTTCTTC.

This CDR3 is CASSIGSLEHNEQFF. CDR3 nucleotide sequence: TGTGCCAGTAGTATAGGTAGCCTGGAACACAATGAGCAGTTCTTC. V usage is TRBV19 and J usage is TRBJ2-1; D gene ambiguous. Trimming stripped 1 base from V and 5 bases from J, with 12 bases between. The CDR3 is 15 amino acids. Germline V CDR1 and CDR2: LNHDA, SQIVND (reference sequence). The full variable domain, in which reference TRBV19 and TRBJ2-1 provide the parts outside the CDR3, is DGGITQSPKYLFRKEGQNVTLSCEQNLNHDAMYWYRQDPGQGLRLIYYSQIVNDFQKGDIAEGYSVSREKKESFPLTVTSAQKNPTAFYLCASSIGSLEHNEQFFGPGTRLTVL.

The chain uses TRBV18 and TRBJ2-7, with 9 bases identical to TRBD1. Germline lookup yields CDR1 KGHSH and CDR2 LQKENI. With V trimmed by 3 bases and J by 6 bases, 6 bases remained unmatched. The CDR3 is 14 residues long. CDR3: CASSPRQGVSEQYF. The CDR3 DNA follows: TGTGCCAGCTCACCTCGACAGGGGGTGAGCGAGCAGTACTTC.

V gene TRBV5-1 combines with J gene TRBJ2-3, with D perhaps matching TRBD2 (5 bases). The CDR3 loop spans 15 amino acids. Germline V lookup: CDR1 SGHRS, CDR2 YFSETQ. The germline V and J ends were trimmed by 1 base and 0 bases, with 9 bases remaining between them. The CDR3 nucleotides are TGCGCCAGCAGCTTGACGGGGAAGAGCACAGATACGCAGTATTTT. This encodes CASSLTGKSTDTQYF.

The chain couples TRBV30 to TRBJ1-5; perhaps TRBD1 as D (5 bases). CDR3 length: 15 residues. CDR1 and CDR2 from the germline V gene are GTSNPN and SVGIG (reference sequence). The V end lost 3 bases, the J end lost 4 bases, and 16 bases lay between the germline ends. In DNA form, the CDR3 reads TGTGCCTGGAGAGGGCGAGAAGGGGTGAATCAGCCCCAGCATTTT. This sequence encodes CAWRGREGVNQPQHF.

This clone was seen only a few times. The rearrangement uses TRBV29-1 and TRBJ2-7; tentative D call: TRBD2 (6 bases). The CDR3 covers 14 residues. Germline-derived CDR1 and CDR2 are SQVTM and ANQGSEA. Trimming shortened V by 0 bases and J by 2 bases, and 11 bases separated the two germline ends. CDR3 bases: TGCAGCGTTGAAGACCCCCTAGCGCCCTACGAGCAGTACTTC. Translation gives CSVEDPLAPYEQYF.

The chain employs TRBV7-9 and TRBJ1-1, with 7 positions matching TRBD1. V lost 5 bases, J lost 0 bases, and 3 bases stayed unmatched. Germline assignment: CDR1 SEHNR and CDR2 FQNEAQ (reference sequence). CDR3 length equals 14 residues. This chain's CDR3 is CASSGTVMNTEAFF. CDR3 bases: TGTGCCAGCAGCGGGACAGTTATGAACACTGAAGCTTTCTTT.

The chain recombines TRBV7-6 with TRBJ1-1; no clear D gene. CDR3 length: 12 residues. Germline V lookup: CDR1 SGHVS, CDR2 FNYEAQ. V was clipped by 5 bases and J by 11 bases, with 15 bases between them. Written as DNA, the CDR3 is TGTGCCAGCAGCGCCCCCCGGGAGAGGGCTTTCTTT. This encodes CASSAPRERAFF.

V and J are TRBV28 and TRBJ1-2; 9 bases map to TRBD1. The CDR3 sequence is 14 residues long. Germline V gene sequence: CDR1 MDHEN, CDR2 SYDVKM. With V trimmed by 5 bases and J by 6 bases, 7 bases remained unmatched. CDR3 sequence reads: CASSTRRDRDGYTF. Written as DNA, the CDR3 is TGTGCCAGCAGTACCCGACGGGACAGGGATGGCTACACCTTC.

V is TRBV3-1 (or the pseudogene TRBV3-2) and J is TRBJ2-5, with 7 bases lining up with TRBD1. There are 14 residues in the CDR3. The germline V gene has CDR1 LGHDT and CDR2 YNNKEL (reference sequence). Trimming at V came to 5 bases and at J to 5 bases, leaving 8 bases not matched to a gene. The CDR3 loop reads CASSVGQAQETQYF. CDR3 nucleotides: TGTGCCAGCAGCGTAGGACAGGCTCAGGAGACCCAGTACTTC.

The chain recombines TRBV28 with TRBJ1-1; D perhaps matches TRBD1 (5 bases). The CDR3 covers 16 residues. V was shortened by 3 bases and J by 1 base, with 15 bases between the two germline ends. Looked up from germline, CDR1 is MDHEN and CDR2 is SYDVKM. The CDR3, as DNA: TGTGCCAGCAGTTTGTCGACAGCCTCCTCGAACACTGAAGCTTTCTTT. Translating it yields CASSLSTASSNTEAFF.

This chain uses TRBV24-1 with TRBJ1-5, with 7 bases aligning to TRBD1. The CDR3 has 14 amino acids. V was clipped by 8 bases and J by 3 bases; unmatched bases: 6. CDR1 is KGHDR, CDR2 SFDVKD, per germline. The CDR3 DNA sequence: TGTGCCACCAAAGGGACAGACGTCAATCAGCCCCAGCATTTT. Translated, it gives CATKGTDVNQPQHF.

This clone was observed a handful of times. The CDR3 loop reads CASSSGTGNEKLFF. The CDR3, as DNA: TGTGCCAGCAGCTCCGGGACAGGAAATGAAAAACTGTTTTTT. The genes are TRBV5-4 and TRBJ1-4, with 8 positions matching TRBD1. After removal of 3 bases from V and 5 bases from J, the junction contained 3 bases not matched to a gene. Germline V gives CDR1 SGHNT, CDR2 YYREEE (reference sequence). The CDR3 totals 14 residues.

This clone was recorded once. The chain couples TRBV10-3 to TRBJ1-6; no clear D gene. Trimming took 1 base from V and 9 from J, leaving 16 bases between them. CDR1 is ENHRY, CDR2 SYGVKD, per germline. The CDR3 covers 16 residues. The DNA for the CDR3 is TGTGCCATCAGTGAGTTGGAGGGAGTGGATTCTTCACCCCTCCACTTT. It specifies CAISELEGVDSSPLHF.

The genes are TRBV6-2 or TRBV6-3 and TRBJ1-5; 7 nucleotides line up with TRBD1. Germline CDR1 is MNHEY and CDR2 is SVGEGT. The V gene end was trimmed by 0 bases and the J gene end by 2 bases; junction bases not matched to a gene: 4. This CDR3 spans 16 amino acids. The CDR3 loop reads CASSYSSGTGNQPQHF. The DNA of the CDR3 is TGTGCCAGCAGTTACTCTTCGGGGACAGGCAATCAGCCCCAGCATTTT.

This chain connects TRBV24-1 to TRBJ1-2; 8 bases map to TRBD1. Per germline, CDR1 KGHDR and CDR2 SFDVKD. V shed 4 bases and J 2 bases; nucleotides not matched to a gene: 8. The CDR3 is 16 residues long. CDR3 amino acids: CATSERQGTSNYGYTF. The CDR3 DNA sequence: TGTGCCACCAGTGAGAGACAGGGGACGTCCAACTATGGCTACACCTTC.